Shown below are 17 T cell receptor beta chains from a single sample sequenced in a study of shared clonotypes between healthy human individuals (TCRdb year 2020). For the CD8 naive samples, CD45RO-negative cells were positively selected for CCR7, yielding a CD45RA+CCR7+ population from which TemRA cells were excluded. Receptors were amplified or captured by the immunoSEQ multiplex PCR assay. TCRdb carries this immuneACCESS record with in-frame sequences only. Its versions omit some clonotypes, under half of them owing to an unresolved V gene in the studies checked, with the rest unexplained. This sample lists about 2 million clones; about 95% were detected once. The ten biggest clones cover approximately 1% of the sample. The material sequenced was naive CD8+ T cells sorted from blood. The cell subset or site label, as the study defines it: CD45RA+CCR7+. Source of these receptors: a man younger than 35 in good health.

CDR3 sequence reads: CASMSRGRQETQYF. For the CDR3, the DNA is TGTGCCAGCATGTCGCGGGGGCGGCAAGAGACCCAGTACTTC. The chain combines TRBV27 with TRBJ2-5; weak D call: TRBD2 (7 bases). Between the trimmed V and J ends, which lost 7 bases and 2 bases, there was a span of 14 bases. Per germline, CDR1 MNHEY and CDR2 SMNVEV (reference sequence). CDR3 length: 14 residues.

This clone appeared once. In nucleotides, the CDR3 is TGTGCCAGCAGCGTAGAGGCCAGAGACTACGAGCAGTACTTC. Translated: CASSVEARDYEQYF. The chain couples TRBV9 to TRBJ2-7, with unresolved D. V shed 0 bases and J shed 3 bases, with 10 bases lying between them. The CDR3 length is 14 residues. The germline gives CDR1 SGDLS, CDR2 YYNGEE.

The J gene is TRBJ2-7, the V gene TRBV4-1, with 7 bases that match TRBD1. Losses at the gene ends were 4 bases for V and 6 bases for J; bases not matched to a gene: 6. Germline CDR1 reads MGHRA; CDR2 reads YSYEKL. CDR3 length: 13 amino acids. CDR3 in DNA: TGCGCCAGCAGCCCCTCCGCAGGGGGCGAGCAGTACTTC. This sequence encodes CASSPSAGGEQYF.

For this clone: In the same sample, other DNA sequences code for this CDR3. The rearrangement links TRBV27 to TRBJ2-7, with D tentatively TRBD1 (5 bases). Germline V gene lookup returns CDR1 MNHEY and CDR2 SMNVEV (reference sequence). Trimming pared 5 bases from V and 4 bases from J, leaving 9 bases between. The CDR3 runs 12 residues. The CDR3 here is CASSLTGYEQYF. Here the CDR3 DNA reads TGTGCCAGCAGTCTTACAGGATACGAGCAGTACTTC.

About this clone itself: The sample contains more than one DNA sequence encoding this CDR3. J is TRBJ2-7 and V is TRBV11-2, with D perhaps matching TRBD2 (6 bases). The CDR3 length is 14 residues. Germline lookup yields CDR1 SGHAT and CDR2 FQNNGV. V lost 1 base, J lost 6 bases, and 13 bases lay in between. Here the CDR3 reads CASSLGSGGSEQYF. CDR3 DNA sequence: TGTGCCAGCAGCTTAGGAAGTGGGGGGTCCGAGCAGTACTTC.

Concerning this clone itself: Other DNA sequences of this sample code for an identical CDR3. The chain uses TRBV6-5 and TRBJ2-3; D gene unclear. Germline-derived CDR1 and CDR2 are MNHEY and SVGAGI. This CDR3 region has 14 residues. V was trimmed by 0 bases and J by 0 bases, leaving 4 bases between them. CDR3 nucleotides: TGTGCCAGCAGTTACTCTTTGAGCACAGATACGCAGTATTTT. This encodes CASSYSLSTDTQYF.

The chain has TRBV9 and TRBJ2-2; no reliable D call. The CDR3 totals 13 residues. Trimming left V 0 bases short and J 6 bases short, with 6 bases between. In germline, CDR1 is SGDLS, CDR2 YYNGEE. CDR3 protein: CASSVGQSGELFF. The DNA for the CDR3 is TGTGCCAGCAGCGTAGGCCAGTCCGGGGAGCTGTTTTTT.

The rearrangement joins TRBV28 to TRBJ2-5; D may be TRBD1 (7 bases). This CDR3 has 16 amino acids. Trimming stripped 3 bases from V and 5 bases from J, with 19 bases between. Germline V gene data show CDR1 as MDHEN and CDR2 as SYDVKM. The CDR3 loop reads CASSFPSEGAGETQYF. CDR3 bases: TGTGCCAGCAGTTTCCCCTCGGAGGGGGCGGGGGAGACCCAGTACTTC.

Only one count was recorded for this clone. The chain employs TRBV25-1 and TRBJ2-3, with 9 bases fitting TRBD1. This CDR3 comprises 14 residues. V shed 2 bases, J shed 7 bases, and the junction held 4 bases outside the gene matches. CDR1 and CDR2 (germline): MGHDK, SYGVNS. CDR3 sequence: CASSELQGANTQYF. DNA of the CDR3: TGTGCCAGCAGTGAACTACAGGGGGCCAATACGCAGTATTTT.

This chain connects TRBV2 to TRBJ1-2; D ambiguous. This CDR3 has 16 residues. V lost 6 bases and J lost 8, with 25 bases in between. Germline V gives CDR1 SNHLY, CDR2 FYNNEI. The CDR3 is CASSNPFLEGNSGYTF. Here the CDR3 DNA reads TGTGCCAGCAGCAATCCGTTTCTAGAGGGAAACAGCGGCTACACCTTC.

The rearrangement links TRBV5-6 to TRBJ1-1; the D is unclear. Germline CDR1 and CDR2: SGHDT and YYEEEE. Trimming removed 1 base from V and 6 bases from J, with 10 bases in between. This CDR3 is 13 amino acids long. CDR3 loop: CASSLTGFAEAFF. The DNA for the CDR3 is TGTGCCAGCAGCTTGACGGGTTTCGCTGAAGCTTTCTTT. Full variable domain (outside the CDR3, taken from reference TRBV5-6 and TRBJ1-1): DAGVTQSPTHLIKTRGQQVTLRCSPKSGHDTVSWYQQALGQGPQFIFQYYEEEERQRGNFPDRFSGHQFPNYSSELNVNALLLGDSALYLCASSLTGFAEAFFGQGTRLTVV.

This chain links TRBV5-5 with TRBJ2-5; TRBD1 matches 8 bases. This CDR3 is built from 15 residues. Trimming removed 4 bases from V and 1 base from J; junction bases left unmatched: 6. CDR1 is SGHKS, CDR2 YYEKEE, per germline (reference sequence). CDR3 residues: CASSPAGTGQETQYF. As DNA, the CDR3 is TGTGCCAGCAGCCCGGCCGGGACAGGCCAAGAGACCCAGTACTTC.

Remarks on this clone: At one boundary the junction diverges from the germline segment, which might be a read error. The DNA for the CDR3 is TGCAACGTTGATATCCCAGCGGGAGCTTCCTACGAGCAGTACTTC. Its translation: CNVDIPAGASYEQYF. The genes are TRBV29-1 and TRBJ2-7; 8 positions agree with TRBD2. The CDR3 has 15 residues. The germline gives CDR1 SQVTM, CDR2 ANQGSEA.

This chain uses TRBV7-2 with TRBJ2-7; 10 bases map to TRBD2. With 3 bases clipped from V and 5 bases from J, the junction kept 13 bases outside the gene matches. Germline CDR1 SGHTA, CDR2 FQGNSA. The CDR3 is 17 amino acids. The CDR3 nucleotides are TGTGCCAGCAGCTTCCGACTAGCGGGCCTGAGTCTCGACGAGCAGTACTTC. The encoded protein is CASSFRLAGLSLDEQYF.

For this clone: The sample carries other DNA sequences with the same CDR3. The J gene is TRBJ2-1, the V gene TRBV13, with 9 bases matching TRBD1. Germline-derived CDR1 and CDR2 are PRHDT and FYEKMQ (reference sequence). The CDR3 runs to 15 residues. The junction had 4 bases not matched to a gene; V was cut back by 4 bases and J by 3 bases. Here the CDR3 reads CASSSTGGGYNEQFF. CDR3 bases: TGTGCCAGCAGCTCGACAGGGGGAGGCTACAATGAGCAGTTCTTC.

The chain joins TRBV7-6 to TRBJ2-2; 7 bases are a match to TRBD2. Germline CDR1 SGHVS, CDR2 FNYEAQ. The CDR3 spans 19 residues. Trimming removed 3 bases from V and 5 bases from J; junction bases left unmatched: 18. The CDR3 loop is CASSFANQPGPGGTGELFF. DNA of the CDR3: TGTGCCAGCAGCTTTGCCAATCAGCCGGGACCCGGGGGGACCGGGGAGCTGTTTTTT. The full variable domain, with the rest looked up from reference TRBV7-6 and TRBJ2-2, is GAGVSQSPRYKVTKRGQDVALRCDPISGHVSLYWYRQALGQGPEFLTYFNYEAQQDKSGLPNDRFSAERPEGSISTLTIQRTEQRDSAMYRCASSFANQPGPGGTGELFFGEGSRLTVL.

This rearrangement joins TRBV9 to TRBJ1-1, with 8 bases matching TRBD1. V was pared by 4 bases and J by 7 bases, with 15 bases of the junction left unmatched. The V gene's germline CDR1 is SGDLS and CDR2 YYNGEE. The CDR3 loop spans 16 amino acids. DNA for the CDR3: TGTGCCAGCAGCCCCCTCCCAACAGGGGGACCGCATGAAGCTTTCTTT. Protein: CASSPLPTGGPHEAFF.